There are a few counts of the clone carrying this T cell receptor (beta chain). Its antigen is unknown. TCRdb used MiXCR to reprocess the reads, holding one entry per CDR3 protein. The sample records more than 55,000 distinct CDR3 sequences, 20% being singletons. V lost 0 bases, J lost 8 bases, and 7 bases stayed unmatched. This CDR3 has 15 residues. The data are from a study of T cell repertoires in cytomegalovirus infection. Study as a whole: TCR beta signatures that were public indicated CMV infection and matching HLA type.

This rearrangement joins TRBV12-3 or TRBV12-4 to TRBJ1-2, with 9 bases fitting TRBD1. The clonotype comes from a human donor in good health (CMV status not recorded). Some clones in this sample may be carry-over from other donors' samples. The sample in question was CD8+ T cells from cultured PBMCs, obtained from culture after CMV antigen stimulation. The CDR3: CASSLALQGAGGYTF. The CDR3 DNA is TGTGCCAGCAGTTTAGCGCTACAGGGGGCCGGAGGCTACACCTTC.